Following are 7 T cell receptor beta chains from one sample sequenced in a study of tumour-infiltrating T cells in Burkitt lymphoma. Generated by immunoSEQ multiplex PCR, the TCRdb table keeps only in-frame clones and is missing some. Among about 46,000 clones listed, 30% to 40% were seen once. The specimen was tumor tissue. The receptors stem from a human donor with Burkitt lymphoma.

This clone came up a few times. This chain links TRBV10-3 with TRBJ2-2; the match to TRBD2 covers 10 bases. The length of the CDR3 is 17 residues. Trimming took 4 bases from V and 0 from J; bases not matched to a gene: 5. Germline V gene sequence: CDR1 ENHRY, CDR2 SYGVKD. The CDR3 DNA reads TGTGCCATCAGTGCGAGTAGCGGGGGGTCGAACACCGGGGAGCTGTTTTTT. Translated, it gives CAISASSGGSNTGELFF.

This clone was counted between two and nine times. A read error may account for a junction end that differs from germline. CDR3 sequence (DNA): TGTGCCAGCAGCTTAGACAGAGAGAGGGATCACTTC. It yields the protein CASSLDRERDHF. The chain is built from TRBV7-9 and TRBJ2-5; D might be TRBD2 (5 bases). The CDR3 loop spans 12 amino acids. CDR1 and CDR2 (germline): SEHNR, FQNEAQ (reference sequence).

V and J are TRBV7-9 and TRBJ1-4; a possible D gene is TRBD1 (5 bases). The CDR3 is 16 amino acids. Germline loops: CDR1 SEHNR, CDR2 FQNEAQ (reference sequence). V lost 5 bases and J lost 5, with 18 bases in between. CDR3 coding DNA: TGTGCCAGCAGCGATACCGGAGGGAAGGGGAATGAAAAACTGTTTTTT. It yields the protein CASSDTGGKGNEKLFF.

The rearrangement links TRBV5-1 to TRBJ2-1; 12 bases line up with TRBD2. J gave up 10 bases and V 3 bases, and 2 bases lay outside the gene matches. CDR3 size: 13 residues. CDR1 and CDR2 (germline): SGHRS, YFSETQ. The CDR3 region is CASSSGLAGEQFF. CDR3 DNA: TGCGCCAGCAGCTCCGGACTAGCGGGGGAGCAGTTCTTC.

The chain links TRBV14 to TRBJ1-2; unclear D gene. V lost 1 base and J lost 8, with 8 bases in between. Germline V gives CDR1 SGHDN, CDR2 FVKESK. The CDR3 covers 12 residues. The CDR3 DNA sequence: TGTGCCAGCAGCCAAGCCGGAGGAGGCTACACCTTC. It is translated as CASSQAGGGYTF. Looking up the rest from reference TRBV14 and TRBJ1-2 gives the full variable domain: EAGVTQFPSHSVIEKGQTVTLRCDPISGHDNLYWYRRVMGKEIKFLLHFVKESKQDESGMPNNRFLAERTGGTYSTLKVQPAELEDSGVYFCASSQAGGGYTFGSGTRLTVV.

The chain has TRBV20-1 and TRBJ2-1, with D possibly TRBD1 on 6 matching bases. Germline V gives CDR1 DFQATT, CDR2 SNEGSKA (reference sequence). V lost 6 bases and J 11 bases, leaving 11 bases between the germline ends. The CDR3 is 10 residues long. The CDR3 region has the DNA TGCAGTGCAGTCCGGGACAAGCAGTTCTTC. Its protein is CSAVRDKQFF.

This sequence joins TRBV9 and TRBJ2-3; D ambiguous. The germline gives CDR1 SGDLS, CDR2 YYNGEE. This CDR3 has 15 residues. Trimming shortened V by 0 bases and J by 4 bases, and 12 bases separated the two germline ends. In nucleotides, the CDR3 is TGTGCCAGCAGCGTAGGGGGTTTCTCCTCAGATACGCAGTATTTT. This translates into CASSVGGFSSDTQYF.